The clone carrying this T cell receptor beta chain was observed a single time. No antigen is known for it. Its ends do not fully match the called genes, so a read error is possible. The record originates from a study of regulatory T cells in long-lasting Graves disease. General study results and limits: Under persistent disease, TRBV28, TRBJ1-2 and TRBJ2-5 were used preferentially.

Libraries of TCR beta came from iRepertoire HTBI primers plus Arm-PCR of CDR3 regions. MiXCR, applied by TCRdb to the multiplex PCR reads, yields one record per CDR3 protein. Of hundreds of thousands of distinct CDR3 sequences listed, approximately 31% are singletons. Described time point: persistent/refractory GD, antithyroid drugs over 5 years with positive TRAb. From RNA extracted from PBMCs, the TCR library was made. CDR1 SEHNR and CDR2 FQNEAQ come from the germline V gene (reference sequence). This CDR3 has 12 amino acids. The source was peripheral blood mononuclear cells (PBMCs), collected when the disease was refractory, from a patient treated with antithyroid drugs. V gene TRBV7-9 combines with J gene TRBJ2-7; weak D call: TRBD2 (5 bases). The receptor was derived from a female donor with Graves disease. CDR3 sequence: CASSEGSSEQYF. Here the CDR3 DNA reads TGTGCCAGCAGTGAGGGATCCTCCGAGCAGTACTTC. The variable domain in full, with the rest retrieved from reference TRBV7-9 and TRBJ2-7, is DTGVSQNPRHKITKRGQNVTFRCDPISEHNRLYWYRQTLGQGPEFLTYFQNEAQLEKSRLLSDRFSAERPKGSFSTLEIQRTEQGDSAMYLCASSEGSSEQYFGPGTRLTVT.